This TCR beta chain was sequenced for a study of cytomegalovirus exposure and HLA in healthy donors. This clone was counted a few times. Primers included in the PCR were 60 Vbeta and 13 Jbeta primers. The protocol was immunoSEQ multiplex PCR, while the TCRdb copy is restricted to in-frame clones and leaves out a portion. Seen here are 100,000 or so clones, more than 70% observed once, and the top ten hold roughly 1.9%. Between the trimmed V and J ends, which lost 2 bases and 1 base, there was a span of 5 bases. The CDR3 spans 13 residues. The germline gives CDR1 ENHRY, CDR2 SYGVKD. The chain links TRBV10-3 to TRBJ1-1; D gene ambiguous. This receptor was obtained from a man under 40 in good health and CMV-seronegative. The sequenced sample consisted of PBMCs. The CDR3 protein is CAISEDTNTEAFF. CDR3 DNA: TGTGCCATCAGTGAGGACACGAACACTGAAGCTTTCTTT.